Listed here are 18 T cell receptor beta chains from one sample, sequenced in a study of blood T cell repertoires in COVID-19. TCRdb's copy holds only in-frame clones and misses some; the assay was immunoSEQ multiplex PCR. The sample records about 180,000 clones, more than 85% being singletons. Sequenced sample: PBMCs or T cells enriched from blood (not recorded which). Every receptor here comes from a woman aged 45-60 years who had recovered from COVID-19.

This clone has just one count. The rearrangement links TRBV28 to TRBJ1-2; TRBD1 agrees at 8 bases. In germline, CDR1 is MDHEN, CDR2 SYDVKM. J lost 3 bases, V lost 1 base, and 7 bases had no gene match. This CDR3 region has 16 residues. The CDR3 DNA sequence: TGTGCCAGCAGTTTATTGTCCAGGGGGCTCGACTATGGCTACACCTTC. It is translated as CASSLLSRGLDYGYTF.

The chain employs TRBV11-2 and TRBJ2-1; tentative D call: TRBD2 (6 bases). The CDR3 has 15 residues. Deletions cut 1 base from V and 1 base from J, with 8 bases between. CDR1 and CDR2 from the germline V gene are SGHAT and FQNNGV. The CDR3 sequence: CASSLVGGSYNEQFF. The CDR3 coding sequence is TGTGCCAGCAGCTTAGTTGGGGGGTCCTACAATGAGCAGTTCTTC.

The chain uses TRBV28 and TRBJ2-7; TRBD1 agrees at 10 bases. From germline, CDR1 is MDHEN and CDR2 SYDVKM. This CDR3 has 12 amino acids. V was clipped by 8 bases and J by 7 bases; unmatched bases: 5. The CDR3 nucleotides read TGTGCCAGCGGGACAGGGGTGGGGGAGCAGTACTTC. Its protein is CASGTGVGEQYF. Complete variable domain (other parts from reference TRBV28 and TRBJ2-7): DVKVTQSSRYLVKRTGEKVFLECVQDMDHENMFWYRQDPGLGLRLIYFSYDVKMKEKGDIPEGYSVSREKKERFSLILESASTNQTSMYLCASGTGVGEQYFGPGTRLTVT.

CDR3 amino acids: CASTRGLLETQYF. The CDR3 nucleotides are TGTGCCAGCACCAGAGGTCTCTTAGAGACCCAGTACTTC. The chain uses TRBV3-1 (or the pseudogene TRBV3-2) and TRBJ2-5; D gene ambiguous. CDR3 length: 13 amino acids. In germline, CDR1 is LGHDT, CDR2 YNNKEL (reference sequence). V dropped 7 bases and J dropped 4 bases, with 13 bases sitting between them.

This clone was seen more than once but under ten times. The chain combines TRBV7-2 with TRBJ1-3; TRBD1 matches at 8 bases. Trimming cost V 1 base and J 2 bases; bases outside gene matches: 4. Germline V CDR1 and CDR2: SGHTA, FQGNSA. CDR3 length equals 16 residues. CDR3 in amino acids: CASSLEGTGTGNTIYF. CDR3 sequence (DNA): TGTGCCAGCAGCTTAGAGGGGACAGGTACTGGAAACACCATATATTTT.

The V call is TRBV7-9, the J call TRBJ2-5, with D possibly being TRBD2 (6 bases). Per germline, CDR1 SEHNR and CDR2 FQNEAQ (reference sequence). V lost 8 bases and J lost 3, with 25 bases in between. This CDR3 spans 17 amino acids. The CDR3 reads CASAPLRGVVVKETQYF. The CDR3 DNA reads TGTGCCAGCGCCCCGCTGCGCGGGGTTGTAGTAAAAGAGACCCAGTACTTC.

In this sample, this clone turned up once. The chain couples TRBV13 to TRBJ2-6; the match to TRBD1 covers 9 bases. The trim removed 5 bases at V and 0 bases at J, leaving 14 bases unmatched. Germline loops: CDR1 PRHDT, CDR2 FYEKMQ (reference sequence). The CDR3 runs to 20 residues. This chain's CDR3 is CASSRKDNRGPSSGANVLTF. The DNA of the CDR3 is TGTGCCAGCAGCCGAAAGGACAACAGGGGGCCGAGCTCTGGGGCCAACGTCCTGACTTTC.

This chain connects TRBV7-9 to TRBJ1-2; TRBD1 matches 8 bases. V was pared by 5 bases and J by 4 bases, with 3 bases of the junction left unmatched. The CDR3 runs to 13 residues. Germline V gives CDR1 SEHNR, CDR2 FQNEAQ (reference sequence). The CDR3 nucleotides read TGTGCCAGCAGCCCCACAGGGGGCTATGGCTACACCTTC. Its protein is CASSPTGGYGYTF.

CDR3 residues: CASSEYPQEVHGYTF. The CDR3 DNA is TGTGCCAGTAGTGAATATCCGCAGGAGGTCCATGGCTACACCTTC. The rearrangement uses TRBV19 and TRBJ1-2; D is uncertain. The CDR3 totals 15 residues. Germline loops: CDR1 LNHDA, CDR2 SQIVND (reference sequence). V gave up 5 bases and J gave up 6 bases, with 19 bases separating them. Combining the CDR3 with reference TRBV19 and TRBJ1-2 gives the whole variable domain DGGITQSPKYLFRKEGQNVTLSCEQNLNHDAMYWYRQDPGQGLRLIYYSQIVNDFQKGDIAEGYSVSREKKESFPLTVTSAQKNPTAFYLCASSEYPQEVHGYTFGSGTRLTVV.

This sequence joins TRBV6-5 and TRBJ1-1; D ambiguous. Trimming stripped 0 bases from V and 10 bases from J, with 12 bases between. Germline V CDR1 and CDR2: MNHEY, SVGAGI. This CDR3 contains 13 residues. The CDR3 spells CASSYSTGLGAFF. The CDR3 nucleotides read TGTGCCAGCAGTTACTCGACTGGGTTGGGAGCTTTCTTT.

The CDR3 loop reads CASSQQVMTGANGYTF. DNA for the CDR3: TGTGCCAGCAGCCAGCAGGTCATGACAGGGGCAAATGGCTACACCTTC. This chain uses TRBV14 with TRBJ1-2, with TRBD1 matching 8 bases. This CDR3 has 16 amino acids. Germline V gene data show CDR1 as SGHDN and CDR2 as FVKESK. The V gene end was trimmed by 3 bases and the J gene end by 6 bases; junction bases not matched to a gene: 12.

The table lists this clone with a few counts. The V call is TRBV11-3, the J call TRBJ1-3, with TRBD1 matching over 7 bases. The CDR3 runs 14 residues. After removal of 6 bases from V and 4 bases from J, the junction contained 6 bases not matched to a gene. Germline values: CDR1 SGHNT, CDR2 YENEEA. This CDR3 reads CASRGQSQGNTIYF. The CDR3 region has the DNA TGTGCCAGCAGGGGACAGTCGCAAGGAAACACCATATATTTT.

The CDR3 DNA reads TGTGCCAGCAGTTACAGGGGGCACGGTGGAAACACCATATATTTT. Its translation is CASSYRGHGGNTIYF. The V call is TRBV6-5, the J call TRBJ1-3, with TRBD1 matching over 7 bases. The CDR3 is made up of 15 amino acids. Germline lookup yields CDR1 MNHEY and CDR2 SVGAGI. V lost 2 bases to trimming and J lost 3 bases; unmatched junction nucleotides: 4.

This clone is a singleton in its sample. The chain uses TRBV18 and TRBJ2-7; tentatively, D is TRBD1 (6 bases). Germline V CDR1 and CDR2: KGHSH, LQKENI. The length of the CDR3 is 15 residues. V dropped 4 bases and J dropped 0 bases, with 13 bases sitting between them. CDR3 region: CASSQISTGSYEQYF. The CDR3 coding sequence is TGTGCCAGCTCACAGATATCGACAGGCTCCTACGAGCAGTACTTC.

Here the CDR3 reads CASSLVGGQNSYNEQFF. CDR3 coding DNA: TGTGCCAGCAGCTTAGTCGGGGGACAGAACTCCTACAATGAGCAGTTCTTC. The chain is built from TRBV11-3 and TRBJ2-1; maybe TRBD1 (7 bases). The CDR3 spans 17 residues. Germline CDR1 SGHNT, CDR2 YENEEA. V dropped 1 base and J dropped 0 bases, with 13 bases sitting between them.

This chain uses TRBV6-5 with TRBJ1-1, with 8 positions matching TRBD1. V was pared by 2 bases and J by 4 bases, with 6 bases of the junction left unmatched. The CDR3 is 15 amino acids. CDR1 and CDR2 from the germline V gene are MNHEY and SVGAGI. The CDR3 nucleotides are TGTGCCAGCAGTTACCAGGGACAGGTAACCACTGAAGCTTTCTTT. This translates into CASSYQGQVTTEAFF.

V gene TRBV28 combines with J gene TRBJ1-1; D unresolved. Germline lookup yields CDR1 MDHEN and CDR2 SYDVKM. Trimming left V 3 bases short and J 3 bases short, with 17 bases between. The CDR3 extends over 16 amino acids. Written as DNA, the CDR3 is TGTGCCAGCAGTTTTGGGGTATTTGGCGGGGACACTGAAGCTTTCTTT. Amino acid sequence: CASSFGVFGGDTEAFF. The full variable domain, its missing parts supplied by reference TRBV28 and TRBJ1-1, is DVKVTQSSRYLVKRTGEKVFLECVQDMDHENMFWYRQDPGLGLRLIYFSYDVKMKEKGDIPEGYSVSREKKERFSLILESASTNQTSMYLCASSFGVFGGDTEAFFGQGTRLTVV.

The gene calls are TRBV7-8 and TRBJ2-1; TRBD2 matches at 10 bases. V was clipped by 1 base and J by 9 bases; unmatched bases: 6. CDR3 length: 15 amino acids. CDR1 is SGHVS, CDR2 FQNEAQ, per germline. The CDR3 coding sequence is TGTGCCAGCAGCTTAGGAAGCGGGAGGGTTATTGAGCAGTTCTTC. Residues: CASSLGSGRVIEQFF.